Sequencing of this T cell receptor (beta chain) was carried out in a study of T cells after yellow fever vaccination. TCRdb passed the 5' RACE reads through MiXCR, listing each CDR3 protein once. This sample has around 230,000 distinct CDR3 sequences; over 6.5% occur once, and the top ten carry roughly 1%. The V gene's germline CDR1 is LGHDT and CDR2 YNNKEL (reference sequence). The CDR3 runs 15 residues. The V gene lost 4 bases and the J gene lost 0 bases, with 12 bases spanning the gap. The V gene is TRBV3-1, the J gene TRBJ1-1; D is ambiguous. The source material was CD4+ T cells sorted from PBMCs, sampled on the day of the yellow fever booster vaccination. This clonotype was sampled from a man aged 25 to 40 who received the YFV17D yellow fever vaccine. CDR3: CASSRPPPMNTEAFF. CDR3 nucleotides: TGTGCCAGCAGCCGTCCACCACCCATGAACACTGAAGCTTTCTTT. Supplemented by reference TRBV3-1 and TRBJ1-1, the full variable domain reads DTAVSQTPKYLVTQMGNDKSIKCEQNLGHDTMYWYKQDSKKFLKIMFSYNNKELIINETVPNRFSPKSPDKAHLNLHINSLELGDSAVYFCASSRPPPMNTEAFFGQGTRLTVV.